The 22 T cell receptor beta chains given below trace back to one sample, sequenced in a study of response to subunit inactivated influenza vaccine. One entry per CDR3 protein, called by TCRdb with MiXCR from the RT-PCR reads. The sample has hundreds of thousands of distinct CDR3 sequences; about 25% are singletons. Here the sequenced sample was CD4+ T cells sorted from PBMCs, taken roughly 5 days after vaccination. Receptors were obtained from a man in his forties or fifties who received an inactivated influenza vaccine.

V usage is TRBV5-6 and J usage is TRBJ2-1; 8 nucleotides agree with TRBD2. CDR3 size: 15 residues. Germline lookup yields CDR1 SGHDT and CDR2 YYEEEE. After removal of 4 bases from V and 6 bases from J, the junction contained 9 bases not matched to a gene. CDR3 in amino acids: CASSLRLTSGNEQFF. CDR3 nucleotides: TGTGCCAGCAGCCTTCGATTAACTAGCGGCAATGAGCAGTTCTTC.

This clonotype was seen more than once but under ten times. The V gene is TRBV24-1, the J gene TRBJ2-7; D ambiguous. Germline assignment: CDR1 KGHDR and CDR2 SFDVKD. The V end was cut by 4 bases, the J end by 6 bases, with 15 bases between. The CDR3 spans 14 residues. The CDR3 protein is CATSDPGGVGEQYF. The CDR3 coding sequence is TGTGCCACCAGTGACCCCGGCGGCGTAGGCGAGCAGTACTTC.

The CDR3 loop is CASSQATSSTGELFF. The CDR3 DNA sequence: TGTGCCAGCAGTCAGGCGACTAGCAGTACCGGGGAGCTGTTTTTT. The rearrangement links TRBV12-3 or TRBV12-4 to TRBJ2-2; the match to TRBD2 covers 7 bases. Unmatched junction bases numbered 8, after V lost 5 bases and J lost 5 bases. This CDR3 is built from 15 residues.

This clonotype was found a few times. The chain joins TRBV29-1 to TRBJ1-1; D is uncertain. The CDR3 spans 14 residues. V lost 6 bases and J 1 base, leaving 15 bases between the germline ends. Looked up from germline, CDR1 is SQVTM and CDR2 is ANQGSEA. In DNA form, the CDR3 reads TGCAGCGTCCCCCCCGGGGTTTCGAACACTGAAGCTTTCTTT. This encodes CSVPPGVSNTEAFF.

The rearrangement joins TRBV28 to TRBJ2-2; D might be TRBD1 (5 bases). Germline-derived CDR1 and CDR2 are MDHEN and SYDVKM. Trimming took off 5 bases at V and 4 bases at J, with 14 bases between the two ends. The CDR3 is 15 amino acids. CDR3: CASSPGPRGTGELFF. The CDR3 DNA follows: TGTGCCAGCAGTCCAGGGCCAAGGGGCACCGGGGAGCTGTTTTTT.

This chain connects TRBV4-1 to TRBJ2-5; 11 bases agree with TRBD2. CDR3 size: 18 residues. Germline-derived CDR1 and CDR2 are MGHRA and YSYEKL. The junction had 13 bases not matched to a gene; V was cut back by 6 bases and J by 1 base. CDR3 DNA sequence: TGCGCCAGCAGTCAAAGAAATCTAGCGGGGGGCACCCAAGAGACCCAGTACTTC. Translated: CASSQRNLAGGTQETQYF.

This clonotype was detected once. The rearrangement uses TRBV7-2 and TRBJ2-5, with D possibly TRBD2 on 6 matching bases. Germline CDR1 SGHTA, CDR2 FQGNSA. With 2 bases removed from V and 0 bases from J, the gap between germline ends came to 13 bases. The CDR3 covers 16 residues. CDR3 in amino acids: CASSLRAGRYQETQYF. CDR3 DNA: TGTGCCAGCAGCTTAAGGGCAGGGAGGTACCAAGAGACCCAGTACTTC.

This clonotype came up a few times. CDR3 in amino acids: CASRVPGLAGVNEQFF. The CDR3 DNA follows: TGTGCCAGCAGGGTTCCGGGACTAGCGGGAGTCAATGAGCAGTTCTTC. The rearrangement links TRBV7-2 to TRBJ2-1; 14 nucleotides match TRBD2. Germline V lookup: CDR1 SGHTA, CDR2 FQGNSA. With 6 bases clipped from V and 6 bases from J, the junction kept 7 bases outside the gene matches. This CDR3 region has 16 residues.

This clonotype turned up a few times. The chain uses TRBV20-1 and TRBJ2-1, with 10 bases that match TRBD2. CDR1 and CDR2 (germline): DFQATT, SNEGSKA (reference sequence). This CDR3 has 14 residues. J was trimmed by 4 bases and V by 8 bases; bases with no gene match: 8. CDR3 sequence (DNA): TGCAGTTCCCCTCCTAGCGGGAGTTACAATGAGCAGTTCTTC. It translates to CSSPPSGSYNEQFF.

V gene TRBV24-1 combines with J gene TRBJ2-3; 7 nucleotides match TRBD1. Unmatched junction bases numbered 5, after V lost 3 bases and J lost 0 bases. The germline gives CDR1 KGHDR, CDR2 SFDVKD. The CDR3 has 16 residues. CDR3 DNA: TGTGCCACCAGTGATCCCGGGACAGATAGCACAGATACGCAGTATTTT. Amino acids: CATSDPGTDSTDTQYF.

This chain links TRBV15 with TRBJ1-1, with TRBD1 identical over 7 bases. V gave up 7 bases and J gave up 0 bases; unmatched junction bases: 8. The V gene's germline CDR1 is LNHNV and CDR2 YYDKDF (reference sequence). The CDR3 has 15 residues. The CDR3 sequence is CATTPTRGLNTEAFF. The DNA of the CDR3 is TGTGCCACCACTCCTACGAGGGGGCTGAACACTGAAGCTTTCTTT.

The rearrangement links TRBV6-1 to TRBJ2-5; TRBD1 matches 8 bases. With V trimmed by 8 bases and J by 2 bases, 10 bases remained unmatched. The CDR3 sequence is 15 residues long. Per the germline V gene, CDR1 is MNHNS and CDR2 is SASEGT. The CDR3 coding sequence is TGTGCCAGCCGTATGGGGACAGGCTCACAAGAGACCCAGTACTTC. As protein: CASRMGTGSQETQYF.

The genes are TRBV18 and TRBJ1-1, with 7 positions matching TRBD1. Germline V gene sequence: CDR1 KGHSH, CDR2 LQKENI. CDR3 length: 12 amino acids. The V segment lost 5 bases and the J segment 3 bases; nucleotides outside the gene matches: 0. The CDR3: CASSTGDTEAFF. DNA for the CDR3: TGTGCCAGCTCAACAGGGGACACTGAAGCTTTCTTT.

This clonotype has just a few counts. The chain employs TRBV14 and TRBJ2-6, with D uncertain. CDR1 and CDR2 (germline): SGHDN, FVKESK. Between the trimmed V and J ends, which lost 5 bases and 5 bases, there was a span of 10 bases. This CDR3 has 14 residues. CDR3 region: CASSVDLRANVLTF. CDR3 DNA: TGTGCCAGCAGCGTGGACCTCCGGGCCAACGTCCTGACTTTC.

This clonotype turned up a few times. The CDR3 region is CASSLTRTEYGYTF. CDR3 in DNA: TGTGCCAGCAGTTTAACAAGGACCGAGTATGGCTACACCTTC. J is TRBJ1-2 and V is TRBV12-3 or TRBV12-4, with D unclear. V lost 2 bases, J lost 5 bases, and 12 bases lay in between. The length of the CDR3 is 14 residues.

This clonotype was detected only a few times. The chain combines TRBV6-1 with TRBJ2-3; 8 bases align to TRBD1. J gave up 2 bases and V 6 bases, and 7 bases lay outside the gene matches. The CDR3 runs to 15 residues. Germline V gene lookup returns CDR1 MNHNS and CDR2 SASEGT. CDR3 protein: CASRPGQGNTDTQYF. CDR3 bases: TGTGCCAGCAGACCTGGACAGGGAAACACAGATACGCAGTATTTT.

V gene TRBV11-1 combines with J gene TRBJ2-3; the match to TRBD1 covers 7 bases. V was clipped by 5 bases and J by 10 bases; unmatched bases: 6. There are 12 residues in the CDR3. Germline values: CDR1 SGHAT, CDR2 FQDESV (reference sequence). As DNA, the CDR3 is TGTGCCAGCAGCCCGACAGGGTTCCCGCAGTATTTT. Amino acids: CASSPTGFPQYF.

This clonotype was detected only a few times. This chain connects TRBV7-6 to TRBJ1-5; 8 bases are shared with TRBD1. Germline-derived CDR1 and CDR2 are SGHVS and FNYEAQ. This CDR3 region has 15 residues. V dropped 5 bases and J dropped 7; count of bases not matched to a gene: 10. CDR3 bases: TGTGCCAGCAGCGCGGACAGGGCCTCTGGGCAGCCCCAGCATTTT. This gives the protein CASSADRASGQPQHF.

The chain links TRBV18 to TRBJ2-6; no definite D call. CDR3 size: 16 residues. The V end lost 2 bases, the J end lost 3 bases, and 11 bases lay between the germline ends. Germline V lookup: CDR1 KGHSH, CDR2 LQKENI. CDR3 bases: TGTGCCAGCTCACCAATATGGGGAAGTGGGGCCAACGTCCTGACTTTC. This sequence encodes CASSPIWGSGANVLTF.

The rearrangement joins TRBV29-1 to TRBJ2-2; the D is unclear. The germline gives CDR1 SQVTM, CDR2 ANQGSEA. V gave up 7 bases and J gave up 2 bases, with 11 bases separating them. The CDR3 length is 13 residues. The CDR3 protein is CSAQGTNTGELFF. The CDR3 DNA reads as TGCAGCGCCCAAGGCACTAACACCGGGGAGCTGTTTTTT.

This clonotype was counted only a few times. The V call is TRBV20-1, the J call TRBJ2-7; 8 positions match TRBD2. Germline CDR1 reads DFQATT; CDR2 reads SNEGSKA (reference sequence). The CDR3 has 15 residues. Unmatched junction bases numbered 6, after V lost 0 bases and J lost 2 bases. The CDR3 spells CSARDPAGGPYEQYF. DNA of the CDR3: TGCAGTGCTAGAGATCCGGCGGGGGGACCCTACGAGCAGTACTTC.

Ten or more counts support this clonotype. As DNA, the CDR3 is TGTGCCAGCAGCTTAGTCCTGGGACAGGGGCGGGCTTTCTTT. Protein product: CASSLVLGQGRAFF. The chain employs TRBV7-2 and TRBJ1-1; 10 bases match TRBD1. V lost 1 base, J lost 11 bases, and 7 bases stayed unmatched. Germline-derived CDR1 and CDR2 are SGHTA and FQGNSA. The CDR3 contains 14 residues.